The sequence of this TCR beta chain was determined in a study of blood T cell repertoires in COVID-19. About the study: COVID-19 samples from acute and convalescent phases originated in the United States, Italy and Spain.

Clones were read by immunoSEQ multiplex PCR, and TCRdb kept only the in-frame ones, dropping some. The sample lists about 99,000 clones, approximately 84% occurring once. Sequenced: peripheral blood. This receptor was obtained from a human donor in a cohort sampled during active COVID-19.

The CDR3 region is CASSLDLRGEQYF. The CDR3 DNA follows: TGTGCCAGCAGCTTAGATCTCAGGGGCGAGCAGTACTTC. This sequence joins TRBV7-9 and TRBJ2-7, with D possibly TRBD1 on 6 matching bases. Deletions cut 1 base from V and 6 bases from J, with 10 bases between. Per the germline V gene, CDR1 is SEHNR and CDR2 is FQNEAQ (reference sequence). CDR3 length: 13 residues. The entire variable domain, with the rest obtained from reference TRBV7-9 and TRBJ2-7, is as follows: DTGVSQNPRHKITKRGQNVTFRCDPISEHNRLYWYRQTLGQGPEFLTYFQNEAQLEKSRLLSDRFSAERPKGSFSTLEIQRTEQGDSAMYLCASSLDLRGEQYFGPGTRLTVT.